The rows below give T cell receptor beta chains drawn from one sample of a study of blood T cell repertoires in COVID-19. Assay: immunoSEQ multiplex PCR; the TCRdb copy retains only in-frame clones and omits some. The sample consists of approximately 29,000 clones, 85% to 90% of them appearing once. Material: peripheral blood. The receptors were gathered from a man in his 70s with active COVID-19. Both conserved end residues are part of each CDR3. D genes are given only for firm matches. Clone size is stated in some rows and not others, as once, few, many or a class when expanded.

j_gene: TRBJ1-5
d_gene: TRBD1
v_gene: TRBV10-2
abundance: NA
CDR3aa: CASSTGQNQPQHF
CDR3nt: TGCGCCAGCAGCACGGGACAGAATCAGCCCCAGCATTTT

j_gene: TRBJ2-7
d_gene: TRBD2
v_gene: TRBV6-2/TRBV6-3
abundance: NA
CDR3aa: CASSYSGTRTYEQYF
CDR3nt: TGTGCCAGCAGTTACTCAGGGACTAGAACCTACGAGCAGTACTTC

j_gene: TRBJ2-7
d_gene: TRBD1
v_gene: TRBV30
abundance: NA
CDR3aa: CAWSVGQGGSYEQYF
CDR3nt: TGTGCCTGGAGTGTTGGACAGGGGGGCTCCTACGAGCAGTACTTC

j_gene: TRBJ1-1
d_gene: TRBD1
v_gene: TRBV20-1
abundance: NA
CDR3aa: CSASEPRTGLNTEAFF
CDR3nt: TGCAGTGCTAGTGAACCTCGGACAGGATTGAACACTGAAGCTTTCTTT

j_gene: TRBJ2-7
d_gene: TRBD1
v_gene: TRBV27
abundance: NA
CDR3aa: CASSLRDRGPYEQYF
CDR3nt: TGTGCCAGCAGTTTGCGGGACAGGGGGCCCTACGAGCAGTACTTC

j_gene: TRBJ2-3
d_gene: NA
v_gene: TRBV5-1
abundance: NA
CDR3aa: CASSFSGSSTDTQYF
CDR3nt: TGCGCCAGCAGCTTCTCCGGGTCTAGCACAGATACGCAGTATTTT

j_gene: TRBJ2-1
d_gene: TRBD2
v_gene: TRBV5-4
abundance: NA
CDR3aa: CASTLEGLAGVGEQFF
CDR3nt: TGTGCCAGCACCCTGGAGGGACTAGCGGGAGTAGGGGAGCAGTTCTTC

j_gene: TRBJ2-1
d_gene: NA
v_gene: TRBV6-6
abundance: NA
CDR3aa: CASSYRGRTNEQFF
CDR3nt: TGTGCCAGCAGTTACAGAGGGAGAACCAATGAGCAGTTCTTC

j_gene: TRBJ1-1
d_gene: NA
v_gene: TRBV23-1
abundance: NA
CDR3aa: CASSHHLSGGRCTEAFF
CDR3nt: TGCGCCAGCAGTCATCACCTCAGCGGGGGCCGTTGTACTGAAGCTTTCTTT

j_gene: TRBJ1-5
d_gene: TRBD1
v_gene: TRBV28
abundance: NA
CDR3aa: CATGTGSNQPQHF
CDR3nt: TGTGCCACCGGGACAGGCAGCAATCAGCCCCAGCATTTT

j_gene: TRBJ1-1
d_gene: NA
v_gene: TRBV30
abundance: NA
CDR3aa: CARRGGPAAEAFF
CDR3nt: TGTGCCCGTCGGGGTGGGCCCGCGGCTGAAGCTTTCTTT

j_gene: TRBJ2-1
d_gene: TRBD2
v_gene: TRBV28
abundance: few
CDR3aa: CASRSGLAGNEQFF
CDR3nt: TGTGCCAGCAGATCGGGACTAGCCGGCAATGAGCAGTTCTTC

j_gene: TRBJ1-2
d_gene: NA
v_gene: TRBV6-5
abundance: NA
CDR3aa: CASSYSGGRNYGYTF
CDR3nt: TGTGCCAGCAGTTACTCGGGGGGACGTAACTATGGCTACACCTTC

j_gene: TRBJ2-1
d_gene: NA
v_gene: TRBV10-2
abundance: NA
CDR3aa: CASSGPEGRNRIDNEQFF
CDR3nt: TGCGCCAGCAGTGGGCCGGAGGGGAGGAATAGGATCGACAATGAGCAGTTCTTC

j_gene: TRBJ1-1
d_gene: NA
v_gene: TRBV28
abundance: NA
CDR3aa: CASSDAETEAFF
CDR3nt: TGTGCCAGTTCCGACGCGGAGACTGAAGCTTTCTTT

j_gene: TRBJ2-2
d_gene: NA
v_gene: TRBV3-1/TRBV3-2
abundance: few
CDR3aa: CASSQDPRGELFF
CDR3nt: TGTGCCAGCAGCCAAGATCCCCGCGGGGAGCTGTTTTTT

j_gene: TRBJ1-4
d_gene: NA
v_gene: TRBV29-1
abundance: NA
CDR3aa: CSVREKEEKLFF
CDR3nt: TGCAGCGTCCGCGAGAAGGAGGAAAAACTGTTTTTT

j_gene: TRBJ1-1
d_gene: TRBD1
v_gene: TRBV4-3
abundance: NA
CDR3aa: CASSQGSRTGTEAFF
CDR3nt: TGCGCCAGCAGCCAGGGGTCAAGGACAGGGACTGAAGCTTTCTTT

j_gene: TRBJ2-5
d_gene: NA
v_gene: TRBV21-1
abundance: NA
CDR3aa: CASSKPSGAWYQETQYF
CDR3nt: TGTGCCAGCAGCAAACCCAGCGGGGCTTGGTACCAAGAGACCCAGTACTTC

j_gene: TRBJ1-3
d_gene: NA
v_gene: TRBV11-2
abundance: once
CDR3aa: CASSSQGLSGNTIYF
CDR3nt: TGTGCCAGCAGCTCCCAGGGCCTCTCTGGAAACACCATATATTTT

j_gene: TRBJ1-5
d_gene: TRBD1
v_gene: TRBV30
abundance: NA
CDR3aa: CAWSVQGGNQPQHF
CDR3nt: TGTGCCTGGAGTGTGCAGGGGGGCAATCAGCCCCAGCATTTT

j_gene: TRBJ2-7
d_gene: NA
v_gene: TRBV10-2
abundance: NA
CDR3aa: CASSGYFYEQYF
CDR3nt: TGCGCCAGCAGTGGCTATTTCTACGAGCAGTACTTC

j_gene: TRBJ2-3
d_gene: TRBD2
v_gene: TRBV11-2
abundance: NA
CDR3aa: CASSLGAREGKYF
CDR3nt: TGTGCCAGCAGCTTAGGTGCCCGGGAGGGGAAGTATTTT

j_gene: TRBJ2-2
d_gene: TRBD1
v_gene: TRBV4-1
abundance: NA
CDR3aa: CASSQDSLGGARTGELFF
CDR3nt: TGCGCCAGCAGCCAAGATAGCTTAGGGGGCGCGCGCACCGGGGAGCTGTTTTTT

j_gene: TRBJ2-3
d_gene: NA
v_gene: TRBV27
abundance: NA
CDR3aa: CASTRGRPSTDTQYF
CDR3nt: TGTGCCAGCACCCGCGGCCGGCCTAGCACAGATACGCAGTATTTT

j_gene: TRBJ1-1
d_gene: TRBD1
v_gene: TRBV10-1
abundance: NA
CDR3aa: CASSEGTGVSEAFF
CDR3nt: TGCGCCAGCAGTGAGGGGACAGGGGTGTCTGAAGCTTTCTTT

j_gene: TRBJ2-7
d_gene: TRBD2
v_gene: TRBV25-1
abundance: NA
CDR3aa: CASSEYNGGRVYEQYF
CDR3nt: TGTGCCAGCAGTGAATATAATGGGGGGAGGGTCTACGAGCAGTACTTC